The clone carrying this T cell receptor beta chain was picked up many times. The time point here: persistent/refractory GD, antithyroid drugs over 5 years with positive TRAb. Making the TCR library involved RNA that had been extracted from PBMCs. Graves' disease diagnosis was established per American Thyroid Association guidelines. This sample is part of a study of regulatory T cells in long-lasting Graves disease. Through Arm-PCR of CDR3 regions and iRepertoire HTBI primers, TCR beta libraries were built. TCRdb reanalysed the multiplex PCR reads using MiXCR and keeps one entry per CDR3 protein. The table shows 250,000 to 300,000 distinct CDR3 sequences, with 22% occurring only once. CDR1 SNHLY and CDR2 FYNNEI come from the germline V gene. This CDR3 contains 13 residues. The germline V and J ends were trimmed by 4 bases and 4 bases, with 10 bases remaining between them.

This specimen consisted of peripheral blood mononuclear cells (PBMCs), obtained when the disease was refractory, from a patient treated with antithyroid drugs. The chain links TRBV2 to TRBJ1-2, with no clear D. The source is a female donor with Graves disease. For the CDR3, the DNA is TGTGCCAGCAGTGGGAACAGCTTCTATGGCTACACCTTC. It is translated as CASSGNSFYGYTF. Together with reference TRBV2 and TRBJ1-2, the CDR3 gives the full variable domain: EPEVTQTPSHQVTQMGQEVILRCVPISNHLYFYWYRQILGQKVEFLVSFYNNEISEKSEIFDDQFSVERPDGSNFTLKIRSTKLEDSAMYFCASSGNSFYGYTFGSGTRLTVV.